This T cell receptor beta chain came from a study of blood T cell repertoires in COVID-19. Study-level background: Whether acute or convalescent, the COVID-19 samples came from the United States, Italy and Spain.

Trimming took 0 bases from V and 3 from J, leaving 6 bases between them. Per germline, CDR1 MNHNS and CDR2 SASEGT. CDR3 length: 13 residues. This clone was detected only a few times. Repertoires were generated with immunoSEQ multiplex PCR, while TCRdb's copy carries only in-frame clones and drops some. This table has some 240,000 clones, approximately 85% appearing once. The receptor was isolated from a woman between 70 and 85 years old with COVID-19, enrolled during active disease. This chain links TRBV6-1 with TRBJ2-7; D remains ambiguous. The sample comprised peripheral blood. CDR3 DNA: TGTGCCAGCAGTGAAGCGCGAGGCTACGAGCAGTACTTC. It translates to CASSEARGYEQYF.